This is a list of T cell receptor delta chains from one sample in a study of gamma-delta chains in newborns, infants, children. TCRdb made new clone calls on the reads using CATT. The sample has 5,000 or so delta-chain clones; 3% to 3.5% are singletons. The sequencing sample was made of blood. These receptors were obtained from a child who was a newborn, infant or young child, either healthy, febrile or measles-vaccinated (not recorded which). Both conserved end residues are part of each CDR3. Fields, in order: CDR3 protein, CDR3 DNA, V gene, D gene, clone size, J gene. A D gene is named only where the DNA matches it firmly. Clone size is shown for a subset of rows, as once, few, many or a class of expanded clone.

CDR3 protein: CACDILGAYSWDTRQMFF
CDR3 DNA: TGTGCCTGTGACATACTGGGGGCCTACTCCTGGGACACCCGACAGATGTTTTTC
V gene: TRDV2
D gene: TRDD3
clone size: NA
J gene: TRDJ3

CDR3 protein: CACDTAGYSSWDTRQMFF
CDR3 DNA: TGTGCCTGTGACACCGCGGGATACAGCTCCTGGGACACCCGACAGATGTTTTTC
V gene: TRDV2
D gene: TRDD3
clone size: few
J gene: TRDJ3

CDR3 protein: CACDTGWISWDTRQMFF
CDR3 DNA: TGTGCCTGTGACACCGGCTGGATCTCCTGGGACACCCGACAGATGTTTTTC
V gene: TRDV2
D gene: NA
clone size: medium-sized
J gene: TRDJ3

CDR3 protein: CALGEPRLRSEVYNTDKLIF
CDR3 DNA: TGTGCTCTTGGGGAACCCCGCCTACGCTCAGAAGTTTACAACACCGATAAACTCATCTTT
V gene: TRDV1
D gene: NA
clone size: few
J gene: TRDJ1

CDR3 protein: CALGDLGYALSAQLFF
CDR3 DNA: TGTGCTCTTGGGGACTTGGGATACGCTTTGTCAGCACAACTCTTCTTT
V gene: TRDV1
D gene: TRDD3
clone size: few
J gene: TRDJ2

CDR3 protein: CALGEAARRIRYTDKLIF
CDR3 DNA: TGTGCTCTTGGGGAAGCGGCCCGGAGGATACGGTACACCGATAAACTCATCTTT
V gene: TRDV1
D gene: TRDD3
clone size: few
J gene: TRDJ1

CDR3 protein: CALGEGLTKNLGDTPYTDKLIF
CDR3 DNA: TGTGCTCTTGGGGAAGGGCTTACTAAGAACCTGGGGGATACTCCGTACACCGATAAACTCATCTTT
V gene: TRDV1
D gene: TRDD3
clone size: few
J gene: TRDJ1

CDR3 protein: CACDPITWDTRQMFF
CDR3 DNA: TGTGCCTGTGACCCAATTACCTGGGACACCCGACAGATGTTTTTC
V gene: TRDV2
D gene: NA
clone size: few
J gene: TRDJ3

CDR3 protein: CACDRTGGYTDKLIF
CDR3 DNA: TGTGCCTGTGACCGTACTGGGGGATACACCGATAAACTCATCTTT
V gene: TRDV2
D gene: TRDD3
clone size: few
J gene: TRDJ1

CDR3 protein: CACDRLTGGRSLTAQLFF
CDR3 DNA: TGTGCCTGTGACCGGCTTACTGGGGGCCGCTCTTTGACAGCACAACTCTTCTTT
V gene: TRDV2
D gene: TRDD3
clone size: NA
J gene: TRDJ2

CDR3 protein: CALGELPPPFTGGYGYTDKLIF
CDR3 DNA: TGTGCTCTTGGGGAACTTCCTCCTCCGTTTACTGGGGGATACGGGTACACCGATAAACTCATCTTT
V gene: TRDV1
D gene: TRDD3
clone size: few
J gene: TRDJ1